These T cell receptor beta chains were read from a single sample in a study of CD8 T cells in ankylosing spondylitis. TCRdb reanalysed the 5' RACE reads using MiXCR and keeps one entry per CDR3 protein. The data show about 25,000 distinct CDR3 sequences, with about 2.6% seen just once and about 7.8% held by the top ten. The sequenced material came from blood, either unsorted or a sorted T cell fraction (not recorded which). Every receptor here comes from a female donor with ankylosing spondylitis or in good health (not recorded which). CDR3s include the opening cysteine and the closing phenylalanine or tryptophan.

TRBV9	TRBJ2-3	CASSVGGGLTDTQYF
TRBV9	TRBJ2-1	CASSVFGGPYNEQFF
TRBV9	TRBJ2-1	CASSVPSGSGGASEQFF
TRBV9	TRBJ1-1	CASSESGGTGFTEAFF
TRBV9	TRBJ2-1	CASSPGQNSYNEQFF
TRBV9	TRBJ1-3	CASSETGTNSGNTIYF
TRBV9	TRBJ2-7	CASSVAVAGTYEQYF
TRBV9	TRBJ2-1	CASSVALADNEQFF
TRBV9	TRBJ2-1	CASSVGDEQFF
TRBV9	TRBJ1-3	CASSFDNSFSGNTIYF
TRBV9	TRBJ1-2	CASSPRSQGPYGYTF
TRBV9	TRBJ1-6	CASSQGYNSPLHF
TRBV9	TRBJ2-3	CASSQTTRSSTDTQYF
TRBV9	TRBJ2-3	CASSVGGTADTQYF
TRBV9	TRBJ2-1	CASSEGPGAPGEQFF
TRBV9	TRBJ2-3	CASSVDGTSPSTDTQYF
TRBV9	TRBJ2-2	CASSVRAGTNTGELFF
TRBV9	TRBJ2-1	CASSVGGGRAGDEQFF
TRBV9	TRBJ2-2	CASSGRLETGELFF
TRBV9	TRBJ2-1	CASGSTFGEQFF
TRBV9	TRBJ2-1	CASSVEWEGYNEQFF
TRBV9	TRBJ2-3	CASTSLAGGGSDTQYF
TRBV9	TRBJ2-1	CASSARHSEGNEQFF
TRBV9	TRBJ2-7	CASSSRTGGPYEQYF
TRBV9	TRBJ2-7	CAGSVGQSYEQYF
TRBV9	TRBJ2-1	CASSVAPSGTNNEQFF
TRBV9	TRBJ2-3	CASSVGGQGGTDTQYF
TRBV9	TRBJ2-2	CASSVPGSHAGELFF
TRBV9	TRBJ1-1	CASSPRQGPSTEAFF
TRBV9	TRBJ1-1	CASSNGPNTEAFF
TRBV9	TRBJ1-2	CASSRDNYGYTF
TRBV9	TRBJ2-5	CASSDGQGRQETQYF
TRBV9	TRBJ2-3	CASTRLAGRDTQYF
TRBV9	TRBJ2-3	CASSATDSSTDTQYF
TRBV9	TRBJ1-1	CASSPRTMNTEAFF
TRBV9	TRBJ2-7	CASSVSFSGSYEQYF
TRBV9	TRBJ2-1	CASSTRSSRPGDSYNEQFF
TRBV9	TRBJ2-1	CASSVQVQVGGNEQFF
TRBV9	TRBJ2-1	CASSVVSGSYYNEQFF
TRBV9	TRBJ2-6	CASSETPTGAGANVLTF
TRBV9	TRBJ2-2	CASSVRGDLAGGTGELFF
TRBV9	TRBJ2-7	CASSGGASYEQYF
TRBV9	TRBJ2-1	CASSGGQPSSYNEQFF
TRBV9	TRBJ1-3	CASSGFSPLSSGNTIYF
TRBV9	TRBJ2-7	CASSRKGAGEREQYF
TRBV9	TRBJ2-1	CASSEKAGLAGVEQFF
TRBV9	TRBJ1-5	CASSVDFNQPQHF
TRBV9	TRBJ1-1	CASSVSGSTEEAFF
TRBV9	TRBJ2-2	CASSVNWRDTNTGELFF